This TCR beta chain was identified during a study of T-cell memory formation after mild COVID-19. This CDR3 contains 14 residues. The V end lost 0 bases, the J end lost 7 bases, and 11 bases lay between the germline ends. Germline CDR1 and CDR2: SGHRS and YFSETQ. Via MiXCR, TCRdb re-called the 5' RACE reads, giving one row per CDR3 protein. The data hold roughly 620,000 distinct CDR3 sequences, with 15% to 20% observed a single time. The chain employs TRBV5-1 and TRBJ1-5; possible D gene TRBD1, 5 bases. This sequence originates from an adult woman who had mild COVID-19 (a few samples of this study predate the infection). Cell type and time point are not known. The sample was PBMCs or a T cell subset sorted from them (not recorded which). This CDR3 reads CASSLDGARQPQHF. The DNA of the CDR3 is TGCGCCAGCAGCTTGGACGGGGCAAGGCAGCCCCAGCATTTT.